The source of this T cell receptor (beta chain) is a study of cytomegalovirus exposure and HLA in healthy donors. CDR1 is MNHNY, CDR2 SVGAGI, per germline (reference sequence). This CDR3 is 15 amino acids long. V was clipped by 4 bases and J by 2 bases, with 15 bases between them. PCR employed 60 Vbeta and 13 Jbeta primers. Clones were read by immunoSEQ multiplex PCR, and TCRdb kept only the in-frame ones, dropping some. The sample comprises around 68,000 clones, approximately 81% of which are singletons, and approximately 7% rests with the top ten. The receptor was derived from a woman in her 30s in good health and CMV-seropositive. Sequenced sample: PBMCs. V gene TRBV6-6 combines with J gene TRBJ2-7; TRBD1 is a possible D gene (6 bases). In nucleotides, the CDR3 is TGTGCCAGCAGTTCGTCAGGGGCCCCACCCTACGAGCAGTACTTC. This sequence encodes CASSSSGAPPYEQYF.